What follows are 4 T cell receptor beta chains derived from one specimen sequenced in a study of CD8+ T cells in alopecia areata. Treatment defined: oral pan-JAK inhibitor, 5-10 mg twice daily. In each case, RNA was isolated and then reverse transcribed into cDNA as the sequencing template. Assay used: immunoSEQ multiplex PCR; TCRdb lists only in-frame clones, some missing. There are 87,000 or so clones in the sample; approximately 70% occur only once, and roughly 17% lies in the top ten. The starting material was CD8+ T cells sorted from blood, obtained at week 44, from a patient treated with tofacitinib. The receptors derive from a human donor with alopecia areata.

The chain uses TRBV11-1 and TRBJ2-1; 9 nucleotides match TRBD2. CDR3 length: 15 amino acids. V lost 4 bases to trimming and J lost 8 bases; unmatched junction nucleotides: 9. The germline CDR1 and CDR2 sequences are SGHAT and FQDESV (reference sequence). The CDR3 DNA reads TGTGCCAGCAGCTGGGGGACTAGCAGGACATATGAGCAGTTCTTC. Encoded protein: CASSWGTSRTYEQFF.

This clone was picked up a small number of times. This chain links TRBV6-1 with TRBJ1-5; D is unclear. Trimming pared 0 bases from V and 7 bases from J, leaving 13 bases between. This CDR3 spans 15 amino acids. From germline, CDR1 is MNHNS and CDR2 SASEGT. This chain's CDR3 is CASSEAGGMRQPQHF. As DNA, the CDR3 is TGTGCCAGCAGTGAAGCTGGCGGGATGAGGCAGCCCCAGCATTTT.

The chain recombines TRBV29-1 with TRBJ1-1, with D uncertain. Germline CDR1 SQVTM, CDR2 ANQGSEA. This CDR3 is 15 amino acids long. This CDR3 is CSFSGSASSNTEAFF. The CDR3, as DNA: TGCAGTTTTTCTGGCAGCGCAAGTTCGAACACTGAAGCTTTCTTT.

The chain uses TRBV29-1 and TRBJ1-2, with D possibly TRBD1 on 5 matching bases. The CDR3 is 13 residues long. V was clipped by 3 bases and J by 4 bases, with 12 bases between them. In germline, CDR1 is SQVTM, CDR2 ANQGSEA. The CDR3 region is CSVEGGVSYGYTF. The DNA for the CDR3 is TGCAGCGTTGAGGGGGGGGTCAGCTATGGCTACACCTTC.